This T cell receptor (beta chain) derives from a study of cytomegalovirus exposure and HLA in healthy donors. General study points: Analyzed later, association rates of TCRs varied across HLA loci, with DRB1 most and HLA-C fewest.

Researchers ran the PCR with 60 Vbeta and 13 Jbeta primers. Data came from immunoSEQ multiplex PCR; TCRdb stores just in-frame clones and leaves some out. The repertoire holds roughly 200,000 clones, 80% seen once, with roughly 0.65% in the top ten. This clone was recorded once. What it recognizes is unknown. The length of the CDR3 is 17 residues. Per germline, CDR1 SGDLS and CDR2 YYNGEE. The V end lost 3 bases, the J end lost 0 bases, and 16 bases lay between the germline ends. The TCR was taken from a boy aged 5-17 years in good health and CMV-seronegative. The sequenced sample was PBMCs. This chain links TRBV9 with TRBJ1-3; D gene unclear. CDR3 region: CASSGRGGVSSGNTIYF. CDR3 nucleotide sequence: TGTGCCAGCAGCGGCCGGGGTGGGGTGAGCTCTGGAAACACCATATATTTT.